This is a list of T cell receptor beta chains from one sample in a study of cytomegalovirus exposure and HLA in healthy donors. Only in-frame clones appear in the TCRdb table, and some are missing; sequencing was by immunoSEQ multiplex PCR. The sample lists some 120,000 clones, over 9.5% seen once, with 4% to 5% in the top ten. Source material: PBMCs. These receptors were obtained from a woman under 30 in good health and CMV-seropositive. Both conserved end residues are part of each CDR3. The D gene is left open where the match is weak. A row's size may be missing; if present it is once, few, many or a size class.

J,V,D,size,DNA,CDR3
TRBJ1-2,TRBV7-9,.,.,TGTGCCAGCAGCTTAGCCGCGGCGGGGGATCGCTACACCTTC,CASSLAAAGDRYTF
TRBJ2-3,TRBV5-1,TRBD2,.,TGCGCCAGCAGTAGGGAGGGCGGAATCTCCACAGATACGCAGTATTTT,CASSREGGISTDTQYF
TRBJ1-1,TRBV5-1,.,.,TGCGCCAGCAGCTTAAAAATGACAGCGAGCACTGAAGCTTTCTTT,CASSLKMTASTEAFF
TRBJ2-4,TRBV27,TRBD1,few,TGTGCCAGCAGTTCCCGACAGGGGGCCCTTACTCTAGCCAAAAACATTCAGTACTTC,CASSSRQGALTLAKNIQYF
TRBJ1-1,TRBV4-2,TRBD1,.,TGTGCCAGCAGCCAAACGGTAGGACAGGACTATGAAGCTTTCTTT,CASSQTVGQDYEAFF
TRBJ1-1,TRBV2,TRBD1,few,TGTGCCAGCAGAATTACAGGGGGAGCTGAAGCTTTCTTT,CASRITGGAEAFF
TRBJ1-1,TRBV7-6,.,.,TGTGCCAGCAGCTTAGAGACCAGACTCACTGAAGCTTTCTTT,CASSLETRLTEAFF
TRBJ1-1,TRBV7-9,.,few,TGTGCCAGCAGCCGGGAAACTGAAGCTTTCTTT,CASSRETEAFF
TRBJ1-2,TRBV27,.,.,TGTGCCAGCAGTTTTAGATACACAGGGTACGGCTACACCTTC,CASSFRYTGYGYTF
TRBJ2-2,TRBV7-2,TRBD2,once,TGTGCCAGCAGGTCGGGACTAGCGCAGAACACCGGGGAGCTGTTTTTT,CASRSGLAQNTGELFF
TRBJ1-2,TRBV7-2,TRBD1,.,TGTGCCAGCAGCTTGGGTGGGGGACAGAACTATGGCTACACCTTC,CASSLGGGQNYGYTF
TRBJ2-7,TRBV25-1,.,.,TGTGCCAGCAGCGGACCAGCGGGCGAGCAGTACTTC,CASSGPAGEQYF
TRBJ1-1,TRBV29-1,TRBD1,few,TGCAGCGTTAGACAGGGGGATAGGACTGAAGCTTTCTTT,CSVRQGDRTEAFF
TRBJ1-5,TRBV28,TRBD1,.,TGTGCCAGCAGTCTTCCCGGGACAGGGATTAATCAGCCCCGGCATTTT,CASSLPGTGINQPRHF
TRBJ2-3,TRBV29-1,.,few,TGCAGCGTCCAGGCCCTCTACACAGATACGCAGTATTTT,CSVQALYTDTQYF
TRBJ1-5,TRBV27,.,few,TGTGCCAGCAGTCTGGGAGGCCAGCCCCAGCATTTT,CASSLGGQPQHF
TRBJ2-1,TRBV6-1,.,.,TGTGCCAGCAGTGAAGTCGGGACTTCCGGGAATGAGCAGTTCTTC,CASSEVGTSGNEQFF
TRBJ1-1,TRBV6-1,.,many,TGTGCCAGCAGTGACAGGAACCGCCCTGGAAGCACTGAAGCTTTCTTT,CASSDRNRPGSTEAFF
TRBJ2-7,TRBV18,TRBD2,.,TGTGCCAGCTCACCCGGGACTAGCGGGAGCGAGCAGTACTTC,CASSPGTSGSEQYF
TRBJ2-7,TRBV19,.,.,TGTGCCAGTAGCCCAACGCCCACAGTTTCTGACGAGCAGTACTTC,CASSPTPTVSDEQYF
TRBJ2-1,TRBV6-5,TRBD2,few,TGTGCCAGCAGTCCAACTAGCGGAGTACTACATGAGCAGTTCTTC,CASSPTSGVLHEQFF
TRBJ2-3,TRBV9,TRBD2,few,TGTGCCAGCAGCCCAAGACTAGCCCCACCGGTGAATACGCAGTATTTT,CASSPRLAPPVNTQYF
TRBJ2-2,TRBV5-1,.,.,TGCGCCAGCAGCAACGGTCTTAACACCGGGGAGCTGTTTTTT,CASSNGLNTGELFF
TRBJ1-1,TRBV6-5,.,few,TGTGCCAGCAGTTACAAAGGACTGACGAACACTGAAGCTTTCTTT,CASSYKGLTNTEAFF
TRBJ2-2,TRBV5-1,.,few,TGCGCCAGCAGCCCCCTCCTGAGGGACGGGGAGCTGTTTTTT,CASSPLLRDGELFF
TRBJ1-1,TRBV29-1,.,few,TGCAGCGTTGAAGCAGGTCGAGGGGGGAACACTGAAGCTTTCTTT,CSVEAGRGGNTEAFF
TRBJ2-2,TRBV28,.,few,TGTGCCAGCGGACAACCCACCGGGGAGCTGTTTTTT,CASGQPTGELFF
TRBJ2-7,TRBV7-9,.,few,TGTGCCAGCAGCCTAGAGACAGTATCCTACGAGCAGTACTTC,CASSLETVSYEQYF
TRBJ2-7,TRBV11-1,TRBD1,few,TGTGCCAGCAGCGAACAGGGGGCCACCTACGAGCAGTACTTC,CASSEQGATYEQYF
TRBJ1-5,TRBV13,.,.,TGTGCCAGCAGCTCTCGAGGGGGGCCCCAGCATTTT,CASSSRGGPQHF
TRBJ1-2,TRBV19,.,few,TGTGCCAGTATCGGGGGCTATGGCTACACCTTC,CASIGGYGYTF
TRBJ1-3,TRBV25-1,.,.,TGTGCCAGCAGCCGACAGACTGGAAACACCATATATTTT,CASSRQTGNTIYF
TRBJ2-7,TRBV28,TRBD2,.,TGTGCCAGCATAGCGGGAGTAGAGCAGTACTTC,CASIAGVEQYF
TRBJ2-5,TRBV28,.,.,TGTGCCAGCCGCGGTGAACAGGGCCATCAAGAGACCCAGTACTTC,CASRGEQGHQETQYF
TRBJ2-7,TRBV18,.,.,TGTGCCAGCTCCCTAAGCGCCTACGAGCAGTACTTC,CASSLSAYEQYF
TRBJ2-1,TRBV5-1,.,few,TGCGCCAGCAGGTCGGGGAACAATGAGCAGTTCTTC,CASRSGNNEQFF
TRBJ2-7,TRBV7-9,TRBD1,.,TGTGCCAGCAGCTTTCGAGGGGGCTATAGGGAGCAGTACTTC,CASSFRGGYREQYF
TRBJ2-5,TRBV30,.,few,TGTGCCTGGAGTGGTCTAGAGACCCAGTACTTC,CAWSGLETQYF
TRBJ2-5,TRBV2,TRBD2,few,TGTGCCAGCAGAGCGGATCTAGCGGGAGGGACCCAGTACTTC,CASRADLAGGTQYF
TRBJ2-2,TRBV7-3,.,.,TGTGCCAGCAGCCCGGGACAGAACACCGGGGAGCTGTTTTTT,CASSPGQNTGELFF
TRBJ2-1,TRBV5-1,.,.,TGCGCCAGCAGCTTGGTAGGGACAGATAAAATTACTAGCAGACTTTACAATGAGCAGTTCTTC,CASSLVGTDKITSRLYNEQFF
TRBJ1-4,TRBV28,TRBD1,.,TGTGCCAGCAGTTTTCCCCGGACAGGGCCCGAAAAACTGTTTTTT,CASSFPRTGPEKLFF
TRBJ2-6,TRBV6-6,TRBD1,.,TGTGCCACGAAGGGACAGGGGCGGTCTGGGGCCAACGTCCTGACTTTC,CATKGQGRSGANVLTF
TRBJ1-5,TRBV9,.,.,TGTGCCAGCAGCGTAGAAGGAGACAATCAGCCCCAGCATTTT,CASSVEGDNQPQHF
TRBJ1-5,TRBV28,.,few,TGTGCCAGCAGTTTGAGAGGGAGATCTCTGGGGCCCCAGCATTTT,CASSLRGRSLGPQHF
TRBJ1-5,TRBV29-1,.,few,TGCAGCGGGACAGTTGCCCCCAATCAGCCCCAGCATTTT,CSGTVAPNQPQHF